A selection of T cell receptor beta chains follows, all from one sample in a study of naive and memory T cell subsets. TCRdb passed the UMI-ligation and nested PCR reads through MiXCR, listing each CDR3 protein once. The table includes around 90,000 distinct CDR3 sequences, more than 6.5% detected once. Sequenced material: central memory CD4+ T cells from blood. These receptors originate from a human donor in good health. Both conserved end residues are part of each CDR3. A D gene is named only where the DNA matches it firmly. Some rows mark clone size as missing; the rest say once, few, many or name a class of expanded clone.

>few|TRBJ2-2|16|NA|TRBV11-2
CASSHRRAKNTGELFF
TGTGCCAGCAGCCATAGGAGGGCAAAAAACACCGGGGAGCTGTTTTTT
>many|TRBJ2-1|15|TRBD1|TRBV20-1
CSAGGQGVPYNEQFF
TGCAGTGCTGGGGGACAGGGAGTCCCCTACAATGAGCAGTTCTTC
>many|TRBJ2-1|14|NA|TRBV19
CASIRRAGENEQFF
TGTGCCAGCATCCGACGAGCCGGGGAGAATGAGCAGTTCTTC
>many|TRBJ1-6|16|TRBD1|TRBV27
CASSSTGQGALSPLHF
TGTGCCAGCAGTTCCACCGGACAGGGCGCCTTATCACCCCTCCACTTT
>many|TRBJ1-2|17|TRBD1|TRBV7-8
CASSLGTGRFRNYGYTF
TGTGCCAGCAGCCTCGGGACAGGGAGGTTTCGTAACTATGGCTACACCTTC
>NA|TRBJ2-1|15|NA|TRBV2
CASHPGKSSYNEQFF
TGTGCCAGCCACCCCGGGAAGAGCTCCTACAATGAGCAGTTCTTC
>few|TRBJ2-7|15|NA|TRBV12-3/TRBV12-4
CASSLTELSSYEQYF
TGTGCCAGCAGCTTGACAGAACTGAGCTCCTACGAGCAGTACTTC
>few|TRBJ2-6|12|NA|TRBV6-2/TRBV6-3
CASSYSGIVLTF
TGTGCCAGCAGTTACTCGGGCATTGTCCTGACTTTC
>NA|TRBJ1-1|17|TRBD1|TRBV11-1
CASSFFPRDRGNTEAFF
TGTGCCAGCAGCTTTTTTCCCCGGGACAGGGGGAACACTGAAGCTTTCTTT
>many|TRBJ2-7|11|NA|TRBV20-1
CSASKRREQYF
TGCAGTGCTAGCAAGCGGAGGGAGCAGTACTTC
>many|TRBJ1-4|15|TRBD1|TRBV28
CASRGTGGSNEKLFF
TGTGCCAGCAGGGGGACAGGGGGGTCTAATGAAAAACTGTTTTTT
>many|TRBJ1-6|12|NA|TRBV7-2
CASSLANSPLHF
TGTGCCAGCAGCCTAGCTAATTCACCCCTCCACTTT
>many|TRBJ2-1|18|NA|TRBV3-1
CASSPHRRARTNYNEQFF
TGTGCCAGCAGCCCCCATCGGAGGGCCCGAACGAATTACAATGAGCAGTTCTTC
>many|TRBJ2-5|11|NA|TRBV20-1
CSARVVETQYF
TGCAGTGCTAGAGTGGTGGAGACCCAGTACTTC
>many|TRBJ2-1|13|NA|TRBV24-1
CAVMDAHDNEQFF
TGTGCCGTAATGGACGCTCATGACAATGAGCAGTTCTTC
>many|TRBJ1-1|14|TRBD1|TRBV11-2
CASSFMTGGTEAFF
TGTGCCAGCAGCTTTATGACAGGGGGCACTGAAGCTTTCTTT
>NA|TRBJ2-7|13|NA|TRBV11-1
CASSLAPSYEQYF
TGTGCCAGCAGCTTAGCGCCTTCCTACGAGCAGTACTTC
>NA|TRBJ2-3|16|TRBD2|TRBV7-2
CASSPGLAGGENTQYF
TGTGCCAGCAGCCCGGGACTAGCGGGAGGGGAGAATACGCAGTATTTT
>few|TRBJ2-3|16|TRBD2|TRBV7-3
CASSLRASGVTDTQYF
TGTGCCAGCAGCTTAAGGGCTAGCGGGGTCACAGATACGCAGTATTTT
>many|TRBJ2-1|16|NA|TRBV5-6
CASSLALRGQYNEQFF
TGTGCCAGCAGCTTGGCCTTGAGGGGTCAGTACAATGAGCAGTTCTTC
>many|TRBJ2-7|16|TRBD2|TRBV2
CASSGLQGLAGVEQYF
TGTGCCAGCAGCGGACTACAAGGACTAGCGGGGGTGGAGCAGTACTTC
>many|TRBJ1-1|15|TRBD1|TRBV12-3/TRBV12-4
CASSLGGQGGTEAFF
TGTGCCAGCAGTTTGGGAGGACAGGGGGGAACTGAAGCTTTCTTT
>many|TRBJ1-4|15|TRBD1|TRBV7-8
CASSPYRGTNEKLFF
TGTGCCAGCAGCCCCTACAGGGGAACTAATGAAAAACTGTTTTTT
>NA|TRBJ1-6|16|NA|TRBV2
CASSEQGRGTNSPLHF
TGTGCCAGCAGTGAACAGGGTAGAGGAACCAATTCACCCCTCCACTTT
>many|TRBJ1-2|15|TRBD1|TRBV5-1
CASTSPGTGGDGYTF
TGCGCCAGCACCTCCCCGGGGACAGGGGGCGATGGCTACACCTTC
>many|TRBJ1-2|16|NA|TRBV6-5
CASKLGAALGELGYTF
TGTGCCAGCAAGTTGGGGGCAGCCCTTGGGGAACTTGGTTACACCTTC
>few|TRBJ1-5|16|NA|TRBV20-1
CSASRGSREGGQPQHF
TGCAGTGCTAGTCGCGGCAGCAGGGAAGGGGGTCAGCCCCAGCATTTT
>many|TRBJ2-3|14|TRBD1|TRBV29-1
CSVDPQGTPDTQYF
TGCAGCGTTGACCCACAGGGGACCCCAGATACGCAGTATTTT
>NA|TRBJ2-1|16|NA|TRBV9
CASSATDSALINEQFF
TGTGCCAGCAGCGCGACAGACTCTGCTTTGATCAATGAGCAGTTCTTC
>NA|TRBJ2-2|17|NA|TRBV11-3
CASSLGFVGGNTGELFF
TGTGCCAGCAGCTTAGGTTTTGTGGGAGGGAACACCGGGGAGCTGTTTTTT
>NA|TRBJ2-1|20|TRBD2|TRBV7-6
CASSLRGGAATSGSRSEQFF
TGTGCCAGCAGCTTAAGGGGGGGGGCAGCCACTAGCGGGAGTAGGAGTGAGCAGTTCTTC
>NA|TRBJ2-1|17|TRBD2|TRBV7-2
CASSLARLAGPSNEQFF
TGTGCCAGCAGCTTAGCGCGACTAGCGGGACCTTCTAATGAGCAGTTCTTC
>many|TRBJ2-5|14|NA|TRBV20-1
CSASPGLYQETQYF
TGCAGTGCTAGTCCCGGACTTTATCAGGAGACCCAGTACTTC
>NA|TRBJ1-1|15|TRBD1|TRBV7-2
CASSLDWDSNTEAFF
TGTGCCAGCAGCTTAGATTGGGACAGTAACACTGAAGCTTTCTTT
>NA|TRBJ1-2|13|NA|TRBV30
CAWSVQHGYGYTF
TGTGCCTGGAGTGTTCAGCATGGGTATGGCTACACCTTC
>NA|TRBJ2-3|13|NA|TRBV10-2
CASTPSGVGTQYF
TGCGCCAGCACCCCGTCAGGGGTAGGTACGCAGTATTTT
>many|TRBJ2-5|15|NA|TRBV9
CASSVAGGWQETQYF
TGTGCCAGCAGCGTAGCCGGAGGTTGGCAAGAGACCCAGTACTTC
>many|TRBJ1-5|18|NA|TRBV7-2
CASSLTPTAMVGNQPQHF
TGTGCCAGCAGCCTCACCCCGACAGCCATGGTGGGCAATCAGCCCCAGCATTTT
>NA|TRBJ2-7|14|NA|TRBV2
CASSVQGGLYEQYF
TGTGCCAGCAGTGTACAGGGCGGTCTCTACGAGCAGTACTTC
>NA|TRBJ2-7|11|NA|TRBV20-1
CSASKVYEQYF
TGCAGTGCTAGCAAGGTGTACGAGCAGTACTTC
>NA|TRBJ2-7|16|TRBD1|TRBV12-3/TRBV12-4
CASSRPGRTGEYEQYF
TGTGCCAGCAGTCGCCCCGGCCGGACAGGGGAATACGAGCAGTACTTC
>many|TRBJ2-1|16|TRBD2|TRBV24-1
CATSDVGTSGTLKQFF
TGTGCCACCAGTGATGTCGGGACTAGCGGGACCCTAAAGCAGTTCTTC
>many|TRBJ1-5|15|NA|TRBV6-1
CASTREGNSNQPQHF
TGTGCCAGCACCCGAGAGGGGAATAGCAATCAGCCCCAGCATTTT
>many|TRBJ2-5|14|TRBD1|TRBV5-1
CASSSGTGRETQYF
TGCGCCAGCAGTTCCGGGACAGGGAGAGAGACCCAGTACTTC
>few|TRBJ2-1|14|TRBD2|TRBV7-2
CASKTGGPYNEQFF
TGTGCCAGCAAAACGGGGGGGCCCTACAATGAGCAGTTCTTC
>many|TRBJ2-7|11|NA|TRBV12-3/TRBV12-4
CASSFGYEQYF
TGTGCCAGCAGTTTTGGGTACGAGCAGTACTTC
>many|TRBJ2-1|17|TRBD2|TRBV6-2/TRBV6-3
CASSYSKASGGAGEQFF
TGTGCCAGCAGTTACTCGAAAGCTAGCGGGGGGGCCGGCGAGCAGTTCTTC
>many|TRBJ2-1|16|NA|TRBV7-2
CASSRTGAGGNNEQFF
TGTGCCAGCAGTCGCACAGGGGCGGGCGGGAACAATGAGCAGTTCTTC
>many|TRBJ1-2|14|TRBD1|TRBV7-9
CASSRTGGTSGYTF
TGTGCCAGCAGCCGGACAGGGGGAACCTCTGGCTACACCTTC
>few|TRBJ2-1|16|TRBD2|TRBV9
CASSSRGGLANNEQFF
TGTGCCAGCAGCTCACGGGGGGGACTAGCCAACAATGAGCAGTTCTTC
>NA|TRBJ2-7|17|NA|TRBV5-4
CASSPQGGRGRSYEQYF
TGTGCCAGCAGCCCACAGGGGGGGCGGGGGCGCTCCTACGAGCAGTACTTC
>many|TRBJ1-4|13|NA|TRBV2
CASCRTENEKLFF
TGTGCCAGCTGCCGGACAGAGAATGAAAAACTGTTTTTT
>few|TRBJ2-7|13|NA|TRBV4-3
CASSQQMHHEQYF
TGCGCCAGCAGCCAACAAATGCACCACGAGCAGTACTTC
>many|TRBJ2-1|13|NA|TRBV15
CATSRVPSGEQFF
TGTGCCACCAGCAGAGTTCCCTCAGGTGAGCAGTTCTTC